These 29 T cell receptor beta chains were sequenced from one sample in a study of blood T cells in healthy people across ages. PCR was performed a second time for about 6 to 11 cycles using a sample-barcoded 5' primer and a J-beta primer mix. TCRdb recomputed calls from the 5' RACE reads with MiXCR, one row per CDR3 protein. The sample records about 1.1 million distinct CDR3 sequences, more than 30% being singletons. The sequenced sample consisted of blood. These receptors were obtained from a man in his late teens or twenties in good health.

The chain combines TRBV20-1 with TRBJ1-2; D gene uncertain. Germline CDR1 DFQATT, CDR2 SNEGSKA (reference sequence). This CDR3 comprises 11 residues. V shed 7 bases and J shed 4 bases, with 10 bases lying between them. This CDR3 is CSVEAVYGYTF. CDR3 bases: TGCAGTGTTGAGGCAGTCTATGGCTACACCTTC.

The chain has TRBV6-5 and TRBJ2-2; 15 bases map to TRBD2. The CDR3 sequence is 18 residues long. Germline V lookup: CDR1 MNHEY, CDR2 SVGAGI. With 2 bases clipped from V and 6 bases from J, the junction kept 7 bases outside the gene matches. The CDR3 here is CASSYPRTSGGVSGELFF. The CDR3 coding sequence is TGTGCCAGCAGTTACCCTCGGACTAGCGGGGGGGTTTCCGGGGAGCTGTTTTTT.

This clonotype has just a few counts. The chain combines TRBV5-1 with TRBJ2-2; TRBD1 matches 7 bases. CDR1 and CDR2 from the germline V gene are SGHRS and YFSETQ. After removal of 4 bases from V and 5 bases from J, the junction contained 8 bases not matched to a gene. The CDR3 loop spans 15 amino acids. DNA of the CDR3: TGCGCCAGCAGCCCCGGACAGGTATCAACCGGGGAGCTGTTTTTT. This sequence encodes CASSPGQVSTGELFF.

Remarks on this clonotype: At one end, the junction sequence differs from germline, possibly due to a read error. V and J are TRBV9 and TRBJ1-1; unclear D gene. The CDR3 consists of 14 residues. Looked up from germline, CDR1 is SGDLS and CDR2 is YYNGEE. The CDR3 loop reads CASSADPRNTEASF. CDR3 sequence (DNA): TGTGCCAGCAGCGCCGACCCCAGGAACACTGAAGCTTCCTTT.

The rearrangement joins TRBV29-1 to TRBJ2-1; TRBD1 might be the D (6 bases). The CDR3 covers 15 residues. CDR1 and CDR2 from the germline V gene are SQVTM and ANQGSEA. Trimming cost V 7 bases and J 2 bases, with 18 bases left between them. The CDR3: CSARGRDTTYNEQFF. The CDR3 region has the DNA TGCAGCGCCCGAGGAAGGGACACAACCTACAATGAGCAGTTCTTC.

This sequence joins TRBV12-3 or TRBV12-4 and TRBJ2-4; D gene unclear. The J call may be in error: the DNA end matches TRBJ2-7 better. CDR3 size: 13 residues. CDR3 bases: TGTGCCAGCAGTTTATCCGGAGACGGCGAGCAGTACTTC. Its protein product is CASSLSGDGEQYF.

With regard to this clonotype: Germline is not matched at one junction end, which may reflect a read error. The chain recombines TRBV5-6 with TRBJ2-1; TRBD1 agrees at 7 bases. This CDR3 has 15 residues. Germline loops: CDR1 SGHDT, CDR2 YYEEEE. The CDR3 protein is CAGSFRTGWGNEQFF. CDR3 sequence (DNA): TGTGCCGGCAGCTTCAGGACAGGTTGGGGCAATGAGCAGTTCTTC.

V usage is TRBV7-3 and J usage is TRBJ2-3; 12 nucleotides agree with TRBD2. Losses at the gene ends were 5 bases for V and 4 bases for J; bases not matched to a gene: 10. Germline assignment: CDR1 SGHTA and CDR2 FQGTGA. The CDR3 is made up of 17 amino acids. DNA of the CDR3: TGTGCCAGCAGCACCAGCCCTAGCGGGGGGGCTGCAGATACGCAGTATTTT. Protein sequence: CASSTSPSGGAADTQYF.

In its sample, this clonotype was seen a few times. This chain connects TRBV27 to TRBJ1-2; D remains unclear. Trimming left V 2 bases short and J 11 bases short, with 15 bases between. The germline V gene encodes CDR1 MNHEY and CDR2 SMNVEV (reference sequence). The CDR3 length is 13 residues. CDR3 nucleotides: TGTGCCAGCAGTTTAAAAAGTAATGGTCTATACACCTTC. Its translation: CASSLKSNGLYTF.

The chain joins TRBV2 to TRBJ2-2; TRBD2 matches at 13 bases. CDR1 and CDR2 from the germline V gene are SNHLY and FYNNEI. This CDR3 is built from 14 residues. The V and J ends lost 10 bases and 6 bases, in that order; junction bases with no gene match: 5. Here the CDR3 DNA reads TGTGCCACCGGGACTAGCGGGGCATCCGGGGAGCTGTTTTTT. Its translation: CATGTSGASGELFF.

The rearrangement uses TRBV5-1 and TRBJ1-2; D remains ambiguous. V dropped 2 bases and J dropped 3 bases, with 11 bases sitting between them. Germline V gene lookup returns CDR1 SGHRS and CDR2 YFSETQ. This CDR3 comprises 14 residues. For the CDR3, the DNA is TGCGCCAGCAGCTTAGCATCTTCGGACTATGGCTACACCTTC. It translates to CASSLASSDYGYTF.

CDR3 in amino acids: CASSQDISSGPYNEQYF. CDR3 coding DNA: TGTGCCAGCAGCCAAGACATATCTAGCGGTCCCTACAATGAGCAGTACTTC. The chain has TRBV4-2 and TRBJ2-1; 7 bases are a match to TRBD2. The J call may not be correct, given that the DNA end is closer to TRBJ2-7. There are 17 residues in the CDR3. CDR1 and CDR2 (germline): LGHNA, YNFKEQ.

This clonotype has more than one count but fewer than ten. CDR3 in amino acids: CASIAGSSGYTF. For the CDR3, the DNA is TGTGCCAGTATAGCAGGGTCGAGCGGCTACACCTTC. The rearrangement joins TRBV19 to TRBJ1-2; a weak D match, TRBD1 (5 bases). V was shortened by 7 bases and J by 8 bases, with 14 bases between the two germline ends. This CDR3 comprises 12 residues. From germline, CDR1 is LNHDA and CDR2 SQIVND (reference sequence).

This clonotype was observed a few times. The genes are TRBV6-5 and TRBJ1-6; TRBD1 is a possible D gene (5 bases). The CDR3 length is 18 residues. V shed 0 bases and J shed 6 bases, with 18 bases lying between them. Germline assignment: CDR1 MNHEY and CDR2 SVGAGI. CDR3 sequence (DNA): TGTGCCAGCAGTTACTCCAGGGCGCCCGAGCCACGTAATTCACCCCTCCACTTT. Amino acid sequence: CASSYSRAPEPRNSPLHF.

The V and J genes are TRBV27 and TRBJ1-1; no definite D call. The CDR3 runs 13 residues. V was pared by 9 bases and J by 1 base, with 12 bases between. Germline V gene lookup returns CDR1 MNHEY and CDR2 SMNVEV (reference sequence). CDR3 in amino acids: CASREQRNTEAFF. Written as DNA, the CDR3 is TGTGCCAGTAGGGAACAGAGGAACACTGAAGCTTTCTTT.

The chain combines TRBV27 with TRBJ2-7; 10 bases are a match to TRBD1. With V trimmed by 3 bases and J by 10 bases, 6 bases remained unmatched. The CDR3 spans 13 residues. Germline V gene sequence: CDR1 MNHEY, CDR2 SMNVEV (reference sequence). As DNA, the CDR3 is TGTGCCAGCAGTTTGGGACAGGGGTTCCTACAGTACTTC. It encodes CASSLGQGFLQYF.

The chain links TRBV6-2 or TRBV6-3 to TRBJ1-1; the D is unclear. CDR3 length: 13 residues. V was cut by 6 bases and J by 3 bases, with 11 bases left in between. CDR1 is MNHEY and CDR2 is SVGEGT in the germline V gene. The CDR3 nucleotides read TGTGCCAGCAGCCACAATAGTGACACTGAAGCTTTCTTT. This encodes CASSHNSDTEAFF.

This clonotype showed up many times. The V and J genes are TRBV7-9 and TRBJ2-2; 7 nucleotides align to TRBD2. Germline loops: CDR1 SEHNR, CDR2 FQNEAQ (reference sequence). V was clipped by 5 bases and J by 2 bases; unmatched bases: 14. This CDR3 is 18 amino acids long. The CDR3, as DNA: TGTGCCAGCAGCCTCCTTGGGGAGGGTTTGGGAAACACCGGGGAGCTGTTTTTT. Translation: CASSLLGEGLGNTGELFF. The whole variable domain, filled in from reference TRBV7-9 and TRBJ2-2, reads DTGVSQNPRHKITKRGQNVTFRCDPISEHNRLYWYRQTLGQGPEFLTYFQNEAQLEKSRLLSDRFSAERPKGSFSTLEIQRTEQGDSAMYLCASSLLGEGLGNTGELFFGEGSRLTVL.

Worth noting for this clonotype: A read error may explain this, as a much larger clone is one base away. This rearrangement joins TRBV6-5 to TRBJ2-1, with D tentatively TRBD1 or TRBD2 (5 bases each). The assigned J gene may be wrong: the sequence end matches TRBJ2-7 better. This CDR3 region has 13 residues. CDR1 is MNHEY, CDR2 SVGAGI, per germline. CDR3 region: CASSYGTLNEQYF. In DNA form, the CDR3 reads TGTGCCAGCAGTTACGGGACCCTCAATGAGCAGTACTTC.

V usage is TRBV6-1 and J usage is TRBJ1-2, with 9 bases identical to TRBD1. Germline CDR1 reads MNHNS; CDR2 reads SASEGT. Trimming took 5 bases from V and 6 from J; bases not matched to a gene: 10. The CDR3 contains 15 residues. The DNA of the CDR3 is TGTGCCAGCAGTCTCCGGACAGGGGAAGGTAATGGCTACACCTTC. This translates into CASSLRTGEGNGYTF.

The V call is TRBV12-3 or TRBV12-4, the J call TRBJ1-4; no firm D call. The CDR3 runs to 13 residues. V was shortened by 4 bases and J by 8 bases, with 11 bases between the two germline ends. The CDR3 loop reads CASSWREREKLFF. The CDR3 DNA follows: TGTGCCAGCAGTTGGCGGGAAAGGGAAAAACTGTTTTTT.

This chain joins TRBV27 and TRBJ1-6; D is possibly TRBD1 (6 bases). The V gene's germline CDR1 is MNHEY and CDR2 SMNVEV (reference sequence). The CDR3 consists of 15 residues. Trimming took off 6 bases at V and 0 bases at J, with 9 bases between the two ends. The CDR3, as DNA: TGTGCCAGCAGGCTACAGGGCTCCTATAATTCACCCCTCCACTTT. This codes for CASRLQGSYNSPLHF.

This clonotype was found a few times. The chain carries TRBV10-3 and TRBJ2-3; D unresolved. This CDR3 region has 12 residues. Germline V CDR1 and CDR2: ENHRY, SYGVKD. V lost 5 bases, J lost 3 bases, and 6 bases lay in between. CDR3 in amino acids: CAISSATDTQYF. The CDR3 DNA follows: TGTGCCATCAGTTCAGCAACAGATACGCAGTATTTT.

This clonotype was seen more than once but under ten times. This chain joins TRBV6-5 and TRBJ1-2, with 7 bases that match TRBD1. The V gene's germline CDR1 is MNHEY and CDR2 SVGAGI. CDR3 size: 15 residues. The trim removed 0 bases at V and 7 bases at J, leaving 8 bases unmatched. This CDR3 reads CASSYSRDSVGGYTF. DNA for the CDR3: TGTGCCAGCAGTTACTCGAGGGACAGCGTCGGTGGCTACACCTTC.

Concerning this clonotype: This may stem from a read error, because a much larger clone lies one nucleotide away. The V call is TRBV7-2, the J call TRBJ1-2; D not certain. With 0 bases removed from V and 4 bases from J, the gap between germline ends came to 9 bases. The germline CDR1 and CDR2 sequences are SGHTA and FQGNSA. The CDR3 consists of 14 residues. The DNA for the CDR3 is TGTGCCAGCAGCTTAGCGGCAGAGAGCTATGGCTACACCTTC. Its translation is CASSLAAESYGYTF.

This clonotype has only a few counts. This chain joins TRBV9 and TRBJ2-3; TRBD1 aligns across 7 bases. From germline, CDR1 is SGDLS and CDR2 YYNGEE. J gave up 4 bases and V 4 bases, and 6 bases lay outside the gene matches. The CDR3 contains 14 residues. The CDR3 is CASSPDRAADTQYF. In nucleotides, the CDR3 is TGTGCCAGCAGCCCTGACAGGGCCGCAGATACGCAGTATTTT.

V usage is TRBV5-4 and J usage is TRBJ2-7; tentative D call: TRBD2 (5 bases). Germline values: CDR1 SGHNT, CDR2 YYREEE (reference sequence). The CDR3 loop spans 14 amino acids. V was shortened by 3 bases and J by 1 base, with 11 bases between the two germline ends. The CDR3: CASSSGIPSYEQYF. CDR3 bases: TGTGCCAGCAGCTCCGGGATCCCTTCCTACGAGCAGTACTTC. The full variable domain, its missing parts supplied by reference TRBV5-4 and TRBJ2-7, is ETGVTQSPTHLIKTRGQQVTLRCSSQSGHNTVSWYQQALGQGPQFIFQYYREEENGRGNFPPRFSGLQFPNYSSELNVNALELDDSALYLCASSSGIPSYEQYFGPGTRLTVT.

This chain links TRBV13 with TRBJ2-5, with 11 bases aligning to TRBD2. Trimming cost V 5 bases and J 0 bases; bases outside gene matches: 2. The germline V gene has CDR1 PRHDT and CDR2 FYEKMQ (reference sequence). The CDR3 is made up of 15 amino acids. This CDR3 is CASSPGLADQETQYF. The DNA for the CDR3 is TGTGCCAGCAGCCCGGGACTAGCGGACCAAGAGACCCAGTACTTC.

The rearrangement links TRBV4-3 to TRBJ2-3; the D is unclear. Trimming cost V 0 bases and J 4 bases, with 8 bases left between them. CDR1 LGHNA and CDR2 YSLEER come from the germline V gene. This CDR3 has 14 amino acids. The CDR3 region is CASSQEGGADTQYF. The CDR3 nucleotides read TGCGCCAGCAGCCAAGAAGGCGGAGCAGATACGCAGTATTTT.